The 12 T cell receptor beta chains listed next were all sequenced from one sample in a study of graft-versus-host responses after intestinal transplantation. This table comes from immunoSEQ multiplex PCR, and its TCRdb copy is limited to in-frame clones, with some not included. This sample yields 80,000 or so clones, of which 92% are seen a single time; 0.65% to 0.75% belongs to the top ten. Material: PBMCs, obtained 98 days after intestinal transplantation. The source of these receptors is a human patient who received an intestinal transplant, so some T cells may come from the graft donor.

The rearrangement joins TRBV13 to TRBJ2-2, with D perhaps matching TRBD1 (6 bases). The length of the CDR3 is 15 residues. V was pared by 6 bases and J by 4 bases, with 15 bases between. Looked up from germline, CDR1 is PRHDT and CDR2 is FYEKMQ (reference sequence). The CDR3 DNA reads as TGTGCCAGCAGAAGGCAGGGGTGGGGCACCGGGGAGCTGTTTTTT. This gives the protein CASRRQGWGTGELFF. The entire variable domain, with the rest obtained from reference TRBV13 and TRBJ2-2, is as follows: AAGVIQSPRHLIKEKRETATLKCYPIPRHDTVYWYQQGPGQDPQFLISFYEKMQSDKGSIPDRFSAQQFSDYHSELNMSSLELGDSALYFCASRRQGWGTGELFFGEGSRLTVL.

The CDR3 DNA reads TGTGCCAGCAGTGACGAGGGGGCGGTTGCCTACGAGCAGTACTTC. Its translation: CASSDEGAVAYEQYF. The chain combines TRBV2 with TRBJ2-7, with 7 bases lining up with TRBD1. This CDR3 region has 15 residues. Per germline, CDR1 SNHLY and CDR2 FYNNEI. The J segment lost 2 bases and the V segment lost 3 bases, leaving 7 bases of the junction unmatched. The full variable domain, with the rest looked up from reference TRBV2 and TRBJ2-7, is EPEVTQTPSHQVTQMGQEVILRCVPISNHLYFYWYRQILGQKVEFLVSFYNNEISEKSEIFDDQFSVERPDGSNFTLKIRSTKLEDSAMYFCASSDEGAVAYEQYFGPGTRLTVT.

The chain recombines TRBV27 with TRBJ2-7; TRBD2 aligns across 14 bases. Germline trimming cut 5 bases from V and 5 bases from J; bases unmatched to any gene: 8. The CDR3 runs to 16 residues. Germline CDR1 is MNHEY and CDR2 is SMNVEV (reference sequence). The CDR3 region is CASSPTPGLAGDEQYF. Here the CDR3 DNA reads TGTGCCAGCAGTCCCACTCCGGGACTAGCGGGAGACGAGCAGTACTTC.

The rearrangement joins TRBV2 to TRBJ2-2; perhaps TRBD1 as D (6 bases). With 11 bases removed from V and 2 bases from J, the gap between germline ends came to 15 bases. CDR1 and CDR2 (germline): SNHLY, FYNNEI. This CDR3 is built from 14 residues. The CDR3 nucleotides are TGTGCCGGGGGCTTAGGAGGAAACACCGGGGAGCTGTTTTTT. Encoded protein: CAGGLGGNTGELFF. The complete variable domain, with remaining parts taken from reference TRBV2 and TRBJ2-2, reads EPEVTQTPSHQVTQMGQEVILRCVPISNHLYFYWYRQILGQKVEFLVSFYNNEISEKSEIFDDQFSVERPDGSNFTLKIRSTKLEDSAMYFCAGGLGGNTGELFFGEGSRLTVL.

This sequence joins TRBV15 and TRBJ1-1, with D maybe TRBD1 (6 bases). CDR3 length equals 15 residues. Trimming took off 0 bases at V and 1 base at J, with 9 bases between the two ends. The germline gives CDR1 LNHNV, CDR2 YYDKDF (reference sequence). CDR3 coding DNA: TGTGCCACCAGCAGAGATCCACAGGGGAACACTGAAGCTTTCTTT. Its protein product is CATSRDPQGNTEAFF.

The chain employs TRBV19 and TRBJ1-5, with 8 bases aligning to TRBD1. This CDR3 is built from 17 residues. The V gene's germline CDR1 is LNHDA and CDR2 SQIVND (reference sequence). After removal of 7 bases from V and 0 bases from J, the junction contained 11 bases not matched to a gene. In DNA form, the CDR3 reads TGTGCCAGTAAGGGACAGGAGGAGGGGTTTAGCAATCAGCCCCAGCATTTT. This sequence encodes CASKGQEEGFSNQPQHF.

For the CDR3, the DNA is TGTGCCAGCAGCCAAGCGTCTTGGGGCAGTTACACCGGGGAGCTGTTTTTT. Amino acids: CASSQASWGSYTGELFF. V is TRBV14 and J is TRBJ2-2; D possibly corresponds to TRBD1 (5 bases). Between the trimmed V and J ends, which lost 1 base and 3 bases, there was a span of 15 bases. Germline CDR1 SGHDN, CDR2 FVKESK. The CDR3 spans 17 residues. The whole variable domain, remainder taken from reference TRBV14 and TRBJ2-2, is EAGVTQFPSHSVIEKGQTVTLRCDPISGHDNLYWYRRVMGKEIKFLLHFVKESKQDESGMPNNRFLAERTGGTYSTLKVQPAELEDSGVYFCASSQASWGSYTGELFFGEGSRLTVL.

The chain uses TRBV28 and TRBJ1-5, with D hard to call. Germline-derived CDR1 and CDR2 are MDHEN and SYDVKM. The CDR3 is 13 residues long. V was shortened by 6 bases and J by 7 bases, with 13 bases between the two germline ends. CDR3 bases: TGTGCCAGCAGAACTGTCGGGTGGCAGCCCCAGCATTTT. It translates to CASRTVGWQPQHF.

V is TRBV10-1 and J is TRBJ2-3; D perhaps matches TRBD2 (5 bases). There are 16 residues in the CDR3. Germline CDR1 and CDR2: WNHNN and SYGVQD (reference sequence). The V end was cut by 3 bases, the J end by 4 bases, with 17 bases between. In nucleotides, the CDR3 is TGCGCCAGCAGTGAATCACCATTAGGACTCGCAGATACGCAGTATTTT. Translation: CASSESPLGLADTQYF.

The V gene is TRBV11-2, the J gene TRBJ2-5; D gene uncertain. Germline V gene sequence: CDR1 SGHAT, CDR2 FQNNGV. V lost 6 bases to trimming and J lost 0 bases, with 8 bases between them. The CDR3 extends over 13 amino acids. The CDR3 region has the DNA TGTGCCAGCAGATTGGGGTACCAAGAGACCCAGTACTTC. Translating gives CASRLGYQETQYF.

The V call is TRBV5-6, the J call TRBJ2-1; tentative D call: TRBD2 (5 bases). Germline V lookup: CDR1 SGHDT, CDR2 YYEEEE. Trimming shortened V by 4 bases and J by 6 bases, and 23 bases separated the two germline ends. This CDR3 contains 17 residues. The CDR3: CASSTPRLEGDANEQFF. In DNA, the CDR3 is TGTGCCAGCAGCACGCCTAGGTTAGAGGGTGACGCCAATGAGCAGTTCTTC.

The chain links TRBV2 to TRBJ2-2; D is possibly TRBD1 or TRBD2 (5 bases each). V shed 2 bases and J shed 2 bases, with 9 bases lying between them. The CDR3 has 15 amino acids. CDR1 and CDR2 from the germline V gene are SNHLY and FYNNEI. This CDR3 is CASSERGDNTGELFF. The CDR3, as DNA: TGTGCCAGCAGTGAACGAGGGGATAACACCGGGGAGCTGTTTTTT.